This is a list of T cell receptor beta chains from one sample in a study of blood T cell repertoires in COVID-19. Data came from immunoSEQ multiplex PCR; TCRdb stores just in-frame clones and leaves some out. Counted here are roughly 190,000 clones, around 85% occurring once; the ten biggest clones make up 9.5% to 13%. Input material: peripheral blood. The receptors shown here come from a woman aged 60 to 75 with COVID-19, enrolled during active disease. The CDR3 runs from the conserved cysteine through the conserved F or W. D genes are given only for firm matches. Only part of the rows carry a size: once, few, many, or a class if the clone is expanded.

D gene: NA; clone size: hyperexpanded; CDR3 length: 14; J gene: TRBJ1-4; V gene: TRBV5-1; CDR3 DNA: TGCGCCAGCAGCTTGGGAGGATCGTATGAAAAACTGTTTTTT; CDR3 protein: CASSLGGSYEKLFF
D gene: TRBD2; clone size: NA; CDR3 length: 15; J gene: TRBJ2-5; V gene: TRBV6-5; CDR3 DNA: TGTGCCAGCAGTAGCTCCTTAGCGGGACGAGAGACCCAGTACTTC; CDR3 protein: CASSSSLAGRETQYF
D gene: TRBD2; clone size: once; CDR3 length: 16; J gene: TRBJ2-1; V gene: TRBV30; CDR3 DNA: TGTGCCTGGAAAGCAATCACTAGCGGGGCTTACAATGAGCAGTTCTTC; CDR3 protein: CAWKAITSGAYNEQFF
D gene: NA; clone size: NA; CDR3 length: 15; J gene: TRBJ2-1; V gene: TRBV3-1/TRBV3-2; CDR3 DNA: TGTGCCAGCAGCCAAGGGACAGAATCCTACAATGAGCAGTTCTTC; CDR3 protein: CASSQGTESYNEQFF
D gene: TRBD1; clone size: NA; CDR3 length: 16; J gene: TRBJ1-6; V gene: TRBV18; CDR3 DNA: TGTGCCAGCTCATCTAACCTGGACAGGGGGAGTTCACCCCTCCACTTT; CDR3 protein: CASSSNLDRGSSPLHF
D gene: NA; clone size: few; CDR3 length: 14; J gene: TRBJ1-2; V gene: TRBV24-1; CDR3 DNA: TGTGCCACCAGTGCCTCAACAGTTAACTATGGCTACACCTTC; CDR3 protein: CATSASTVNYGYTF
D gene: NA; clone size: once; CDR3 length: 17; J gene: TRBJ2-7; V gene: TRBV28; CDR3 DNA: TGTGCCAGCAGTTTCCTTCAGACAGGCTACGTTGCCTACGAGCAGTACTTC; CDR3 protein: CASSFLQTGYVAYEQYF
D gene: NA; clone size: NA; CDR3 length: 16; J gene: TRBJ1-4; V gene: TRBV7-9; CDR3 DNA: TGTGCCAGCAGCCGTCGTTCGGGGGCAACTAATGAAAAACTGTTTTTT; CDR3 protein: CASSRRSGATNEKLFF
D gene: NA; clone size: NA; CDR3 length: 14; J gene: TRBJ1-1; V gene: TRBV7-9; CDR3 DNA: TGTGCCAGCAGCTTACCACAGGGGAACACTGAAGCTTTCTTT; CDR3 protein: CASSLPQGNTEAFF
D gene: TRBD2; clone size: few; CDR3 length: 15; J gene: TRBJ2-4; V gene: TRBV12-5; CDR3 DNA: TGTGCTAGTGGGAAGCGGGAGGGCCTGATAAACATTCAGTACTTC; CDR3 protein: CASGKREGLINIQYF
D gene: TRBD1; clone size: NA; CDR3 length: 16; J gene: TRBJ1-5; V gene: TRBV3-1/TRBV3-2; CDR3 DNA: TGTGCCAGCAGCCAAGGAGGGGGCACGGGCAATCAGCCCCAGCATTTT; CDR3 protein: CASSQGGGTGNQPQHF
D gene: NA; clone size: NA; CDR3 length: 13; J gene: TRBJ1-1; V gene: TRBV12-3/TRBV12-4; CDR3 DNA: TGTGCCAGCAGTTTGAAGAGGCAGGGAGAAGCTTTCTTT; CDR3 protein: CASSLKRQGEAFF
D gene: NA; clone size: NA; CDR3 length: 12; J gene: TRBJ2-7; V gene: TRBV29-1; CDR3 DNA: TGCAGCGTTGGAGGCCAGGGGGGAGAGCAGTACTTC; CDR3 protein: CSVGGQGGEQYF
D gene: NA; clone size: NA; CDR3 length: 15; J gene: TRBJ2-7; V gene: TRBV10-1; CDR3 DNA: TGCGCCAGCGAGGAAGAACGACGGAACCGCTACGAGCAGTACTTC; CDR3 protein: CASEEERRNRYEQYF
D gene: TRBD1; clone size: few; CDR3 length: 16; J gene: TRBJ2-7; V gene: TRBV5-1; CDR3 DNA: TGCGCCAGCAGTAGACAGGGGGCGCAGTCGTCCTACGAGCAGTACTTC; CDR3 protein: CASSRQGAQSSYEQYF
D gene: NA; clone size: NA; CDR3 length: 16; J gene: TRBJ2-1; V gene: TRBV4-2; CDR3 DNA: TGTGCCAGCAGCCAAGATAGCAGGGTGGTCAACAATGAGCAGTTCTTC; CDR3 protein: CASSQDSRVVNNEQFF
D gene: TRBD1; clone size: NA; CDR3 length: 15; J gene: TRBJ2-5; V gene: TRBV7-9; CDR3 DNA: TGTGCCAGCAGCTTAGGGACAGGGGGCCAGGAGACCCAGTACTTC; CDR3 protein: CASSLGTGGQETQYF
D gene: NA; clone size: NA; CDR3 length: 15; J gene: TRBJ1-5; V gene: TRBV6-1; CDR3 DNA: TGTGCCAGCAGTGAGAGAGTCAGGGGAAATCAGCCCCAGCATTTT; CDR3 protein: CASSERVRGNQPQHF
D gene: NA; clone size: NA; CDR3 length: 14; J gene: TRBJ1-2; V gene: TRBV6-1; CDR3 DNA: TGTGCCAGCAGTGAAGGGGCGGGGCGGGATGGCTACACCTTC; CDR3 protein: CASSEGAGRDGYTF
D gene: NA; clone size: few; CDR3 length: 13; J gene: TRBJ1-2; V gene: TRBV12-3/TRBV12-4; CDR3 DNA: TGTGCCAGCAGTTTAGTTGCGGGAAGTGGCTACACCTTC; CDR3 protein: CASSLVAGSGYTF
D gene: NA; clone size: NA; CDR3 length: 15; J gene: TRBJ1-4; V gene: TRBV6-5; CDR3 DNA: TGTGCCAGCAGTTACTCTCGGCCCCGGGGTGAAAAACTGTTTTTT; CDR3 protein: CASSYSRPRGEKLFF
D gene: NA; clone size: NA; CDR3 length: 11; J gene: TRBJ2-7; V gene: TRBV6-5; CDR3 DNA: TGTGCCAGCCAGGGTTCCTACGAGCAGTACTTC; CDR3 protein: CASQGSYEQYF
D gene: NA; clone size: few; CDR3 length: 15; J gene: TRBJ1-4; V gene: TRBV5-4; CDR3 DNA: TGTGCCAGCAGCTTGGAGGGGGGGACCCATGAAAAACTGTTTTTT; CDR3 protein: CASSLEGGTHEKLFF
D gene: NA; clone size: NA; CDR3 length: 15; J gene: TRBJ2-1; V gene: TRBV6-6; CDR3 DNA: TGTGCCAGCAGTTATAATCCGGGCGCGGGGAATGAGCAGTTCTTC; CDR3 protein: CASSYNPGAGNEQFF
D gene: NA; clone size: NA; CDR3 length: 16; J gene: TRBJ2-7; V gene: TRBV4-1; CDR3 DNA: TGCGCCAGCAGCCACCTCAGCGGTCAGGCCTCCTACGAGCAGTACTTC; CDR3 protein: CASSHLSGQASYEQYF
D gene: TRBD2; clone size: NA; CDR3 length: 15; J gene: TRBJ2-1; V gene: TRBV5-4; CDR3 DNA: TGTGCCAGCAGCTTCACGGGAGGGCCTCTTAATGAGCAGTTCTTC; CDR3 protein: CASSFTGGPLNEQFF
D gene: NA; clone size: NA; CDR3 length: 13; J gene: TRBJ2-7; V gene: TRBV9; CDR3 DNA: TGTGCCAGCAGCGACAGGAGTGACTACGAGCAGTACTTC; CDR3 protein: CASSDRSDYEQYF
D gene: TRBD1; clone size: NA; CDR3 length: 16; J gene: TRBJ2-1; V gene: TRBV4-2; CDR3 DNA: TGTGCCAGCAGCCAAACAGGGGGAACTTCCTACAATGAGCAGTTCTTC; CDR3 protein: CASSQTGGTSYNEQFF
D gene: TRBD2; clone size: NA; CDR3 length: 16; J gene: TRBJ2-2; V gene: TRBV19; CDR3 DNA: TGTGCCAGTAGTACATGGGGGACTATAGGCACCGGGGAGCTGTTTTTT; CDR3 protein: CASSTWGTIGTGELFF
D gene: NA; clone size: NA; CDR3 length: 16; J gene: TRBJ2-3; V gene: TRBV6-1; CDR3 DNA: TGTGCCAGCAGTGAATTCCGGAGGACTAGCACAGATACGCAGTATTTT; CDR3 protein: CASSEFRRTSTDTQYF
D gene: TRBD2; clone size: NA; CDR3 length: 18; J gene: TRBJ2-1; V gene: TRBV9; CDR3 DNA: TGTGCCAGCAGCGTATCCCACCCGGGACTAGGCACTCGGAATGAGCAGTTCTTC; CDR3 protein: CASSVSHPGLGTRNEQFF
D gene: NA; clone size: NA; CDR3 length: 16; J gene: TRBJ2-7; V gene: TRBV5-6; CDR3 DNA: TGTGCCAGCAGCACGATCCCGGGACTGCCCCCCTACGAGCAGTACTTC; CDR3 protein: CASSTIPGLPPYEQYF
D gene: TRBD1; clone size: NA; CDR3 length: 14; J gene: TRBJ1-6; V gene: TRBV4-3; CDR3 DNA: TGCGCCAGCAGCCAAACAGGGGCTGCTTCACCCCTCCACTTT; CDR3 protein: CASSQTGAASPLHF
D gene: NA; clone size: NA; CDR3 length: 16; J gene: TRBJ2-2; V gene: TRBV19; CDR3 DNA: TGTGCCAGTAGTATGGGGGGGGCCCCCAACACCGGGGAGCTGTTTTTT; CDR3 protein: CASSMGGAPNTGELFF
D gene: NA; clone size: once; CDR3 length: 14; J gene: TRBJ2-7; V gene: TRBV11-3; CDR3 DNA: TGTGCCAGCAGCTCCGCCCGGGGGACCTACGAGCAGTACTTC; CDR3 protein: CASSSARGTYEQYF
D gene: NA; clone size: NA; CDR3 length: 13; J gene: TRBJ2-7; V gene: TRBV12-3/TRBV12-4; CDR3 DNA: TGTGCCAGCAGTTTGTTGGCGGTCCGCGAGCAGTACTTC; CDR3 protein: CASSLLAVREQYF
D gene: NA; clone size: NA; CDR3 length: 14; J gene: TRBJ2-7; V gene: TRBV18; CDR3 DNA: TGTGCCAGCTCCCGAAACAGGGACTCCTACGAGCAGTACTTC; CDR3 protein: CASSRNRDSYEQYF
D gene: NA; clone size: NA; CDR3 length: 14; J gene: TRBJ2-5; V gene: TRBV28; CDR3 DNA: TGTGCCAGCACCACGCACATCGAAGAAGAGACCCAGTACTTC; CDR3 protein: CASTTHIEEETQYF
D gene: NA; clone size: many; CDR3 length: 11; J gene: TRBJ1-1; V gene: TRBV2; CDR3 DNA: TGTGCCAGCAAAGGACTCTTTGAAGCTTTCTTT; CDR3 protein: CASKGLFEAFF
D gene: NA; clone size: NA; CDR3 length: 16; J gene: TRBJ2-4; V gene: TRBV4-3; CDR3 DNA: TGCGCCAGCAGCCAAGATCGAGCGGCAGTTAAAAACATTCAGTACTTC; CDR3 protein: CASSQDRAAVKNIQYF
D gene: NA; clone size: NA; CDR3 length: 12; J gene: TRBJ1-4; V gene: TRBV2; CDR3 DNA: TGTGCCAGCAGTGATTCGGATGAAAAACTGTTTTTT; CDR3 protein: CASSDSDEKLFF
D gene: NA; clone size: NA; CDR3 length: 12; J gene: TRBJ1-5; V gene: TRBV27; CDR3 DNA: TGTGCCAGCAGTTTCCCGAATCAGCCCCAGCATTTT; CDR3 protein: CASSFPNQPQHF
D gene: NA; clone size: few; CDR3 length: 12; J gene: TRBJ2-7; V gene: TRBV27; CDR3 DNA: TGTGCCAGCAGCCCCCACAGGGCCGAGCAGTACTTC; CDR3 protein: CASSPHRAEQYF
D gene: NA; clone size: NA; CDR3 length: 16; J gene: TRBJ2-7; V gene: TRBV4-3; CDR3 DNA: TGCGCCAGCAGCCAAGATTTGGGACAATGGTCCTACGAGCAGTACTTC; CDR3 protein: CASSQDLGQWSYEQYF
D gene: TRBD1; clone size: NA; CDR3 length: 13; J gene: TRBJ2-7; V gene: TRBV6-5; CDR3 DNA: TGTGCCAGCAGGTCCGGGACAGGGCTCGAGCAGTACTTC; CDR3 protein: CASRSGTGLEQYF
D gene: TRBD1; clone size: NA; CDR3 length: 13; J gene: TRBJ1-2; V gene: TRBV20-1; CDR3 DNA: TGCAGTGCTAGTCCCAGGGGGCGGGCTGGCTACACCTTC; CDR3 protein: CSASPRGRAGYTF
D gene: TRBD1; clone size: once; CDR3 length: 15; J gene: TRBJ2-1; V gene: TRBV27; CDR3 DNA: TGTGCCAGCAGTTTGGCAGGGGGCCGATACAATGAGCAGTTCTTC; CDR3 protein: CASSLAGGRYNEQFF
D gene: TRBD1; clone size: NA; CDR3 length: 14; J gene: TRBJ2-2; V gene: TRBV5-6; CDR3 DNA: TGTGCCAGCAGCCTATGGACAGGGACCGGGGAGCTGTTTTTT; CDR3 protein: CASSLWTGTGELFF
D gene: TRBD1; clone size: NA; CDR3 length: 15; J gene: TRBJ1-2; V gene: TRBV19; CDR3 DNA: TGTGCCAGTAGTAGATGGGACAGGGAGAGCTATGGCTACACCTTC; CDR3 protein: CASSRWDRESYGYTF
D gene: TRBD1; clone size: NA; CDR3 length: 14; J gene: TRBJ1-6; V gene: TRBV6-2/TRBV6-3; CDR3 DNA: TGTGCCAGCAGTGCAGACAGGGACAATTCACCCCTCCACTTT; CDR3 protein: CASSADRDNSPLHF
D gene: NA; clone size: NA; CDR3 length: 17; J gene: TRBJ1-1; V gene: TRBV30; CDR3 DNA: TGTGCCTGGAGTACCCGAGGGGGGGTGGGTCTGAACACTGAAGCTTTCTTT; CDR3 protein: CAWSTRGGVGLNTEAFF
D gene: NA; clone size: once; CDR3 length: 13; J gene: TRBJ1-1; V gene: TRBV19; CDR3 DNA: TGTGCCAGTAGTATTCACCAGGATTCTGAAGCTTTCTTT; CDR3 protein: CASSIHQDSEAFF
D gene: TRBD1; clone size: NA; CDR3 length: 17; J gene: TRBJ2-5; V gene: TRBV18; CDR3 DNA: TGTGCCAGCTCACCGCCCTACCGGGACAGGGGGGAAGAGACCCAGTACTTC; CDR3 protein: CASSPPYRDRGEETQYF